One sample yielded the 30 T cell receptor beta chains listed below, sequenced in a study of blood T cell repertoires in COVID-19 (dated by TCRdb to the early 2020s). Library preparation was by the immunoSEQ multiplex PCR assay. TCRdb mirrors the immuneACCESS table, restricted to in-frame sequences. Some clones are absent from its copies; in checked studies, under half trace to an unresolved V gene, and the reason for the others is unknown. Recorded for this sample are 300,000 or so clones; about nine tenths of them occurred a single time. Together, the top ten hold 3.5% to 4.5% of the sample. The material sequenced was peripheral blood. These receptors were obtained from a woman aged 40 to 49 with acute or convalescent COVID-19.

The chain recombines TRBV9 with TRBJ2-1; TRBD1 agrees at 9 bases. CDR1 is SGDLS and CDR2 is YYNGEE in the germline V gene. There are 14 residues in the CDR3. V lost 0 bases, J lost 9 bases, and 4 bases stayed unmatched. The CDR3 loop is CASSVDGTGSEQFF. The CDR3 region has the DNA TGTGCCAGCAGCGTAGATGGGACAGGGAGTGAGCAGTTCTTC.

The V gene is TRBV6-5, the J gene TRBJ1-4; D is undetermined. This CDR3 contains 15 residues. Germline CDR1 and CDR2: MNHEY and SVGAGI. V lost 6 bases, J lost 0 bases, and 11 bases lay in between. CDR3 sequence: CASRPFYATNEKLFF. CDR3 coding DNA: TGTGCCAGCAGACCCTTCTACGCAACTAATGAAAAACTGTTTTTT.

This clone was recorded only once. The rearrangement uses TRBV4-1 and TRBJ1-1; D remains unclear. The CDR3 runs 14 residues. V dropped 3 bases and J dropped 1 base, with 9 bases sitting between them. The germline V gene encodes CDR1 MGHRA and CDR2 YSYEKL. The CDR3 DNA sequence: TGCGCCAGCAGCCAGCCGAGCCCGAACACTGAAGCTTTCTTT. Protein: CASSQPSPNTEAFF.

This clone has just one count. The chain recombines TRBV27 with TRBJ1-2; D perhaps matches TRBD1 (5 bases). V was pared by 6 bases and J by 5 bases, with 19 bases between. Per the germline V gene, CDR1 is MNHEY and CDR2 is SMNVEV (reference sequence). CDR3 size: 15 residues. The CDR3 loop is CASRKAGNGGYGYTF. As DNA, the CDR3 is TGTGCCAGCAGAAAAGCGGGGAACGGGGGATATGGCTACACCTTC.

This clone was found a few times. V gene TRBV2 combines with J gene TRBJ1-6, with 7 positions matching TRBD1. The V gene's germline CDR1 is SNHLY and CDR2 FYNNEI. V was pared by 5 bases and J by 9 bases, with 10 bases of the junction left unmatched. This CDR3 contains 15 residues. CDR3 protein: CASSRPTGSISPLHF. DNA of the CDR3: TGTGCCAGCAGTCGGCCGACAGGGAGTATTTCACCCCTCCACTTT.

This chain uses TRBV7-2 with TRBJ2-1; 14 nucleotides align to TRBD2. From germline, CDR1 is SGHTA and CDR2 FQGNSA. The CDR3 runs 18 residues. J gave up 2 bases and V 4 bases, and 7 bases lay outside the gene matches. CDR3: CASSSSTSGGATYNEQFF. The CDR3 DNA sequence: TGTGCCAGCAGCTCGTCGACTAGCGGGGGGGCCACCTACAATGAGCAGTTCTTC.

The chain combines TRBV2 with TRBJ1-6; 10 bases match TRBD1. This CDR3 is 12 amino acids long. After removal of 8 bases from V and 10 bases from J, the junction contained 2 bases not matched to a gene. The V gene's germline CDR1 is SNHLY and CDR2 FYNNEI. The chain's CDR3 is CASGTGVSPLHF. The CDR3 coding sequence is TGTGCCAGCGGGACAGGGGTATCACCCCTCCACTTT. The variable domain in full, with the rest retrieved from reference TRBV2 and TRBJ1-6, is EPEVTQTPSHQVTQMGQEVILRCVPISNHLYFYWYRQILGQKVEFLVSFYNNEISEKSEIFDDQFSVERPDGSNFTLKIRSTKLEDSAMYFCASGTGVSPLHFGNGTRLTVT.

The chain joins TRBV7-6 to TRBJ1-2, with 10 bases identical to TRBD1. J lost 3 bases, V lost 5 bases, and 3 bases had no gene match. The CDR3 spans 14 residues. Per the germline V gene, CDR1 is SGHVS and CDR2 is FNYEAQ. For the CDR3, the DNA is TGTGCCAGCAGCCCAGGGACAGGGGACTATGGCTACACCTTC. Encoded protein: CASSPGTGDYGYTF.

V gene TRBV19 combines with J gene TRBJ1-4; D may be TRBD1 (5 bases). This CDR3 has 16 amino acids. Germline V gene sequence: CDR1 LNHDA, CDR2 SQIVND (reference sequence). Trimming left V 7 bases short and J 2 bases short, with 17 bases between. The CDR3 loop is CASMGQGGATNEKLFF. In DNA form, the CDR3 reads TGTGCCAGTATGGGGCAGGGAGGTGCGACTAATGAAAAACTGTTTTTT.

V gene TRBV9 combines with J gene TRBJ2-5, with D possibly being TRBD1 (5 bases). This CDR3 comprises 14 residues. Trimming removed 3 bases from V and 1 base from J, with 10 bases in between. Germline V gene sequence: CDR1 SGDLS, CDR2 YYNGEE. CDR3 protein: CASSASGIQETQYF. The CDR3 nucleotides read TGTGCCAGCAGCGCCTCAGGGATCCAAGAGACCCAGTACTTC.

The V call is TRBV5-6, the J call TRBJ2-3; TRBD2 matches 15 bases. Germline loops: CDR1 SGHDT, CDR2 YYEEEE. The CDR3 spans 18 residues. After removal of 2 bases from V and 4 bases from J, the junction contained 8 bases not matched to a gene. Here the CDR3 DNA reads TGTGCCAGCAGCTTCGGACTAGCGGGGGGGCTTGGGTCAGATACGCAGTATTTT. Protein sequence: CASSFGLAGGLGSDTQYF.

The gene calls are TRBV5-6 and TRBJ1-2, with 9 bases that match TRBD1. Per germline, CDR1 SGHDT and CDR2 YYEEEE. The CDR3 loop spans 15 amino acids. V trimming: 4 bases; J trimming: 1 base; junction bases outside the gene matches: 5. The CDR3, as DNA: TGTGCCAGCAGCGATGGGACAGGGAATAACTATGGCTACACCTTC. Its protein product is CASSDGTGNNYGYTF. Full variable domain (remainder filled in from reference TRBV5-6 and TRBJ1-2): DAGVTQSPTHLIKTRGQQVTLRCSPKSGHDTVSWYQQALGQGPQFIFQYYEEEERQRGNFPDRFSGHQFPNYSSELNVNALLLGDSALYLCASSDGTGNNYGYTFGSGTRLTVV.

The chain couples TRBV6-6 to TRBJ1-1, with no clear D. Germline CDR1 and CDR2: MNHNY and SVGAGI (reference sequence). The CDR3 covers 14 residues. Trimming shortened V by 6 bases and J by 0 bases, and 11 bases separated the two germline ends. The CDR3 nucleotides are TGTGCCAGCAGGCCTCCTCAGATGAACACTGAAGCTTTCTTT. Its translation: CASRPPQMNTEAFF.

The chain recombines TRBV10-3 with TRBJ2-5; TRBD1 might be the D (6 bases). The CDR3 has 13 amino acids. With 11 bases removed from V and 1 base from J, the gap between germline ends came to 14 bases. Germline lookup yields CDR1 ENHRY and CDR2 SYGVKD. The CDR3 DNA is TGTGCCGCACACGGGACACCCCAAGAGACCCAGTACTTC. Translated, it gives CAAHGTPQETQYF.

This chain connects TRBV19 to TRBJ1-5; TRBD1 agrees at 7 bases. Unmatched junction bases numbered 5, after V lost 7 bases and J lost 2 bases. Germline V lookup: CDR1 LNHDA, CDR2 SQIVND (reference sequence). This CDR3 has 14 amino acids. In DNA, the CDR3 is TGTGCCAGTATTGACAGGGCAGGCAATCAGCCCCAGCATTTT. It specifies CASIDRAGNQPQHF.

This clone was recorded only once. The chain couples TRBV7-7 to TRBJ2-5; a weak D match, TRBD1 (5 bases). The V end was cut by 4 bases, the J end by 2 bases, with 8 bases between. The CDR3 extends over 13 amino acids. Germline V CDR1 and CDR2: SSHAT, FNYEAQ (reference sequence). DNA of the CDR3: TGTGCCAGCAGCTCCGACAGACAAGAGACCCAGTACTTC. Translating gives CASSSDRQETQYF.

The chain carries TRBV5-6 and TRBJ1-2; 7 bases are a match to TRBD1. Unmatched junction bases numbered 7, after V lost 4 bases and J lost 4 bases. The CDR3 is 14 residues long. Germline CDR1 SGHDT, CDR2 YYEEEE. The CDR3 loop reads CASSRDSLFYGYTF. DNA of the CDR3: TGTGCCAGCAGCCGGGACAGCCTATTCTATGGCTACACCTTC.

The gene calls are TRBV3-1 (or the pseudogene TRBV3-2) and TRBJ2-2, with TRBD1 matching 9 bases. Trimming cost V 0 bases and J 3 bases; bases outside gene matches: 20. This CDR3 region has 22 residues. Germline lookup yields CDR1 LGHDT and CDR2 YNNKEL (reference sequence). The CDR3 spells CASSQDRWQWLRTGVYTGELFF. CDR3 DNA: TGTGCCAGCAGCCAAGATCGTTGGCAATGGCTCCGGACAGGGGTTTACACCGGGGAGCTGTTTTTT.

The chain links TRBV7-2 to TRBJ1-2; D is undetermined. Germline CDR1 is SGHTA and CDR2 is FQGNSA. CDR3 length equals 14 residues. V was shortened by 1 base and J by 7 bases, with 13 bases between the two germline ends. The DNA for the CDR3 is TGTGCCAGCAGCTTAGTTCGGGAGCGAGGTGGCTACACCTTC. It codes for CASSLVRERGGYTF.

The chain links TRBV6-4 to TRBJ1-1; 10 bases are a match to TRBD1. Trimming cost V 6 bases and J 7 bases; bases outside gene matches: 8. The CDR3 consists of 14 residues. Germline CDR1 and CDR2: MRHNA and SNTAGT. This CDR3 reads CASSWTGGDSEAFF. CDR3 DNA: TGTGCCAGCAGCTGGACAGGGGGAGACAGTGAAGCTTTCTTT.

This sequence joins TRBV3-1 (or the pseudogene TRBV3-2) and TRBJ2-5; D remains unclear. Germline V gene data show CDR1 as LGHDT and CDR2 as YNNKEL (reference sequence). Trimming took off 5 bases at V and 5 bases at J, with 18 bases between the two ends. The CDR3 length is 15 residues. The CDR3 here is CASSWLLGGGETQYF. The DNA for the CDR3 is TGTGCCAGCAGCTGGTTACTTGGCGGTGGGGAGACCCAGTACTTC.

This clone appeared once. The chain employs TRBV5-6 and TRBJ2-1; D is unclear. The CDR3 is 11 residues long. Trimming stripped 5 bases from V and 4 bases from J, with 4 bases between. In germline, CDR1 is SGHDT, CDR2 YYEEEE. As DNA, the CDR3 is TGTGCCAGCAGGGAGTACAATGAGCAGTTCTTC. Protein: CASREYNEQFF. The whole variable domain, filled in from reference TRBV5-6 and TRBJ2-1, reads DAGVTQSPTHLIKTRGQQVTLRCSPKSGHDTVSWYQQALGQGPQFIFQYYEEEERQRGNFPDRFSGHQFPNYSSELNVNALLLGDSALYLCASREYNEQFFGPGTRLTVL.

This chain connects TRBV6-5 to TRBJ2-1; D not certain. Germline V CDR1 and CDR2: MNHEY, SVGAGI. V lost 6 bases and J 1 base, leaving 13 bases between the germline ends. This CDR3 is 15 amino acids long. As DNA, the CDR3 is TGTGCCAGCAGATCCTATACTCTTTCCTACAATGAGCAGTTCTTC. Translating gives CASRSYTLSYNEQFF.

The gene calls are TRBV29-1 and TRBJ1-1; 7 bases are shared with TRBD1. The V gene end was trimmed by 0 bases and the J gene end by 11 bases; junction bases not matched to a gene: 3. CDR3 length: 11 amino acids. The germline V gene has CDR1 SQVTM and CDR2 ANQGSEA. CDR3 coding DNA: TGCAGCGTTGAAGATAGGACAGGTGCTTTCTTT. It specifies CSVEDRTGAFF.

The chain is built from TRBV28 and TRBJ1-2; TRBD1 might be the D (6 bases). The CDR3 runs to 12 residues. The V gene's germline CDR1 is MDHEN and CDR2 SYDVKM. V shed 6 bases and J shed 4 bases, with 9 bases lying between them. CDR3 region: CASSPQGYGYTF. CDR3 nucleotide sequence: TGTGCCAGCAGCCCACAGGGCTATGGCTACACCTTC.

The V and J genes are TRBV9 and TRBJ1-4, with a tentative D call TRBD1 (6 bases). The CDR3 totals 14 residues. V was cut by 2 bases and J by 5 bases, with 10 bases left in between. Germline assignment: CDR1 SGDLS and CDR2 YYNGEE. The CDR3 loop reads CASSVGTMNEKLFF. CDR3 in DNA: TGTGCCAGCAGCGTCGGGACAATGAATGAAAAACTGTTTTTT.

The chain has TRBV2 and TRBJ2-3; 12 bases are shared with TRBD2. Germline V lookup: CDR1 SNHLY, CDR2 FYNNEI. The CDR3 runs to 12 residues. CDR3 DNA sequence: TGTGCGACTAGCGGGGGAACAGATACGCAGTATTTT. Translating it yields CATSGGTDTQYF.

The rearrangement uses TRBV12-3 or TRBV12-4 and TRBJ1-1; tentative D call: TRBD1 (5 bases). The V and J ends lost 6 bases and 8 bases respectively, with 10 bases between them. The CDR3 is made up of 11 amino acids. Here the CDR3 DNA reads TGTGCCAGCAGCTATAGACAGGAAGCTTTCTTT. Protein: CASSYRQEAFF.

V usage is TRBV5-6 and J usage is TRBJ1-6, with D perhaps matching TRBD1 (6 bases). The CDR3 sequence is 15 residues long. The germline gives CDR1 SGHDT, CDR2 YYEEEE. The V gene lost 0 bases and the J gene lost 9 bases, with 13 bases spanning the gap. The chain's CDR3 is CASSLDRVGSSPLHF. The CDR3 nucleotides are TGTGCCAGCAGCTTGGACAGGGTAGGGTCTTCACCCCTCCACTTT.

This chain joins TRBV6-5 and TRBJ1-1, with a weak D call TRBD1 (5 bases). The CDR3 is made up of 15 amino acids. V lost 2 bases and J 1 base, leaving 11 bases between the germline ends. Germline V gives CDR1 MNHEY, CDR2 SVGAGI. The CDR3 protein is CASSYKEQGNTEAFF. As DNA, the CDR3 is TGTGCCAGCAGTTACAAGGAGCAGGGGAACACTGAAGCTTTCTTT.